This T cell receptor (beta chain) derives from a study of T cells after yellow fever vaccination. About the research overall: The SMART-Seq v4 Ultra Low Input method served to prepare the low-cell-number fractions.

In regard to this clonotype: Its antigen is not identified.

CDR1 is SGHTA, CDR2 FQGNSA, per germline. CDR3 length: 15 amino acids. Trimming took 4 bases from V and 7 from J; bases not matched to a gene: 6. The study, taken as a whole, reports: Clones that expanded after primary vaccination mostly reappeared after the booster (nearly 98% CD4, approximately 85% CD8).

They built TCR cDNA with 5'RACE template switching, a step that put in a universal primer site and UMIs. MiXCR was run by TCRdb on the 5' RACE reads, yielding one entry per CDR3 protein. This table has hundreds of thousands of distinct CDR3 sequences, about 14% appearing once. Specimen: PBMCs, collected on the day of the yellow fever booster vaccination. The genes are TRBV7-2 and TRBJ2-7; 14 bases align to TRBD2. This clonotype was obtained from a young man who received the YFV17D yellow fever vaccine. The CDR3 loop reads CASSSGLAGVKEQYF. In DNA form, the CDR3 reads TGTGCCAGCAGCTCGGGACTAGCGGGAGTTAAAGAGCAGTACTTC.